Below, 16 T cell receptor beta chains from the same sample are listed, as sequenced in a study of vaccination and CD4 T cells after COVID-19. Stated treatment: approximately 9-day PBMC culture with coronavirus spike peptide pools or control peptides (ViraFEST assay). Antigens of these TCRs are unknown. With the Oncomine TCR Beta short-read assay, DNA from cultured CD4+ T cells was sequenced. In TCRdb, the PCR reads were re-called with MiXCR into one record per CDR3 protein. Of about 20,000 distinct CDR3 sequences listed, 58% are singletons. The sample here was CD4+ T cells from blood, cultured in vitro, taken before SARS-CoV-2 vaccination. Receptors originate from a human donor who had recovered from COVID-19.

The chain combines TRBV18 with TRBJ2-1, with D tentatively TRBD1 (6 bases). The CDR3 is 18 residues long. Trimming removed 4 bases from V and 2 bases from J, with 21 bases in between. The germline CDR1 and CDR2 sequences are KGHSH and LQKENI. CDR3 residues: CASSRKPSGTQTYNEQFF. The CDR3 nucleotides read TGTGCCAGCTCACGTAAACCCTCCGGGACACAAACCTACAATGAGCAGTTCTTC.

This clonotype turned up a few times. The chain joins TRBV6-2 or TRBV6-3 to TRBJ1-2; no clear D. Germline CDR1 is MNHEY and CDR2 is SVGEGT. Trimming took 7 bases from V and 6 from J, leaving 15 bases between them. The CDR3 is 13 residues long. The CDR3 spells CASIGRRADGYTF. CDR3 coding DNA: TGTGCCAGCATCGGAAGGAGGGCAGATGGCTACACCTTC.

This clonotype showed up just a few times. This sequence joins TRBV6-2 or TRBV6-3 and TRBJ2-2; D is possibly TRBD1 or TRBD2 (6 bases each). Per germline, CDR1 MNHEY and CDR2 SVGEGT. The ends were cut back, 5 bases at V and 3 bases at J, with 7 bases in the middle. The CDR3 totals 13 residues. This CDR3 is CASSRGDTGELFF. For the CDR3, the DNA is TGTGCCAGCAGTAGGGGGGACACCGGGGAGCTGTTTTTT.

This clonotype was seen a few times. This chain uses TRBV28 with TRBJ2-7, with 7 bases identical to TRBD2. V shed 7 bases, J shed 1 base, and the junction held 10 bases outside the gene matches. The germline V gene encodes CDR1 MDHEN and CDR2 SYDVKM. CDR3 length equals 15 residues. The CDR3 DNA is TGTGCCAGCAACCCAAGGGGCGGGGGATCCTACGAGCAGTACTTC. Translated, it gives CASNPRGGGSYEQYF.

The chain couples TRBV20-1 to TRBJ1-2, with D uncertain. Germline V gene sequence: CDR1 DFQATT, CDR2 SNEGSKA (reference sequence). The CDR3 covers 15 residues. V was shortened by 0 bases and J by 4 bases, with 15 bases between the two germline ends. CDR3 sequence: CSAREGGRKPYGYTF. In DNA form, the CDR3 reads TGCAGTGCTAGAGAGGGAGGCAGGAAACCCTATGGCTACACCTTC.

This sequence joins TRBV6-2 or TRBV6-3 and TRBJ2-1, with 9 bases aligning to TRBD1. The CDR3 extends over 14 amino acids. J gave up 2 bases and V 6 bases, and 2 bases lay outside the gene matches. The germline gives CDR1 MNHEY, CDR2 SVGEGT. CDR3 sequence: CASRDRGTYNEQFF. For the CDR3, the DNA is TGTGCCAGCAGGGACAGGGGCACCTACAATGAGCAGTTCTTC.

The gene calls are TRBV15 and TRBJ2-7; 12 bases are shared with TRBD2. The CDR3 contains 15 residues. V lost 1 base to trimming and J lost 3 bases; unmatched junction nucleotides: 1. CDR1 and CDR2 (germline): LNHNV, YYDKDF (reference sequence). CDR3 amino acids: CATSRGTSGVYEQYF. The DNA of the CDR3 is TGTGCCACCAGCAGAGGGACTAGCGGGGTCTACGAGCAGTACTTC.

By share, this clonotype ranks as large. The gene calls are TRBV11-3 and TRBJ1-1; TRBD1 is a possible D gene (5 bases). Between the trimmed V and J ends, which lost 2 bases and 1 base, there was a span of 11 bases. The germline V gene encodes CDR1 SGHNT and CDR2 YENEEA. The CDR3 spans 15 residues. The DNA for the CDR3 is TGTGCCAGCAGCTTAAGCGGGACGCAGAACACTGAAGCTTTCTTT. Translating gives CASSLSGTQNTEAFF.

The V gene is TRBV18, the J gene TRBJ2-7; possibly TRBD2 for D (5 bases). The CDR3 length is 14 residues. Germline V lookup: CDR1 KGHSH, CDR2 LQKENI. Trimming cost V 0 bases and J 3 bases, with 9 bases left between them. The CDR3 protein is CASSPPTGNYEQYF. CDR3 nucleotides: TGTGCCAGCTCACCACCTACGGGGAACTACGAGCAGTACTTC.

The rearrangement joins TRBV7-8 to TRBJ2-5; D is perhaps TRBD1 (5 bases). The V end lost 0 bases, the J end lost 5 bases, and 10 bases lay between the germline ends. Germline V gene data show CDR1 as SGHVS and CDR2 as FQNEAQ. This CDR3 contains 14 residues. The CDR3 DNA sequence: TGTGCCAGCAGCTTAGCCAGGGTCATTGAGACCCAGTACTTC. This codes for CASSLARVIETQYF.

This sequence joins TRBV27 and TRBJ2-2, with D uncertain. V was clipped by 4 bases and J by 1 base, with 10 bases between them. The germline CDR1 and CDR2 sequences are MNHEY and SMNVEV (reference sequence). The CDR3 is made up of 15 amino acids. DNA of the CDR3: TGTGCCAGCAGTTCGGGCCACAAGAACACCGGGGAGCTGTTTTTT. This sequence encodes CASSSGHKNTGELFF.

This sequence joins TRBV18 and TRBJ1-5; 7 bases are a match to TRBD1. The CDR3 consists of 14 residues. Germline-derived CDR1 and CDR2 are KGHSH and LQKENI. V trimming: 4 bases; J trimming: 6 bases; junction bases outside the gene matches: 6. The CDR3 DNA reads TGTGCCAGCTCACTGACAGGGTTCGGTCAGCCCCAGCATTTT. Protein product: CASSLTGFGQPQHF.

The chain has TRBV11-3 and TRBJ2-7, with 8 bases matching TRBD2. The CDR3 has 16 residues. With 1 base clipped from V and 2 bases from J, the junction kept 7 bases outside the gene matches. Germline CDR1 reads SGHNT; CDR2 reads YENEEA. The CDR3 spells CASSLASTGGAYEQYF. CDR3 nucleotide sequence: TGTGCCAGCAGCTTAGCGTCGACGGGAGGGGCCTACGAGCAGTACTTC.

This clonotype was found once. The J gene is TRBJ2-1, the V gene TRBV20-1; a possible D gene is TRBD2 (5 bases). The CDR3 runs to 11 residues. V was trimmed by 0 bases and J by 12 bases, leaving 9 bases between them. Germline V gene lookup returns CDR1 DFQATT and CDR2 SNEGSKA (reference sequence). The CDR3 DNA sequence: TGCAGTGCTAGAGAGAACCTAGCGCAGTTCTTC. This encodes CSARENLAQFF.

The V call is TRBV15, the J call TRBJ1-1; no reliable D call. The CDR3 extends over 14 amino acids. Germline assignment: CDR1 LNHNV and CDR2 YYDKDF (reference sequence). Between the trimmed V and J ends, which lost 1 base and 13 bases, there was a span of 19 bases. The CDR3, as DNA: TGTGCCACCAGCAGAGCACACAGACATACTTTTGTTTTCTTT. Its protein product is CATSRAHRHTFVFF.

This chain links TRBV19 with TRBJ2-5; TRBD1 is a possible D gene (6 bases). V dropped 4 bases and J dropped 3 bases, with 12 bases sitting between them. This CDR3 is built from 14 residues. Germline V gene lookup returns CDR1 LNHDA and CDR2 SQIVND (reference sequence). CDR3: CASSTGGHKETQYF. Written as DNA, the CDR3 is TGTGCCAGTAGTACTGGGGGCCACAAAGAGACCCAGTACTTC.